This record covers a single TCR beta chain. Its antigen remains unidentified. This CDR3 comprises 13 residues. The junction had 5 bases not matched to a gene; V was cut back by 5 bases and J by 7 bases. Germline CDR1 is PRHDT and CDR2 is FYEKMQ (reference sequence). The sample comes from a study of cytomegalovirus exposure and HLA in healthy donors. Across the whole study: Earlier, 100 million to 130 million unique TCR beta sequences were recovered from roughly 180 million T cells by an analysis. General observations from the study: Under in vitro conditions, a few CMV-associated chains were confirmed as specific for CMV antigens. An analysis done earlier found most TCR beta V segments productive about 90% or about 30% of the time. A later analysis found common viral pathogens apparently linked to several of the most significant clusters.

PCR employed 60 Vbeta and 13 Jbeta primers. Method: immunoSEQ multiplex PCR; TCRdb's copy keeps in-frame clones and lacks some. This sample has around 110,000 clones; roughly 9% occur once, and the top ten carry 3%. This chain uses TRBV13 with TRBJ1-5, with TRBD1 matching over 7 bases. The sample taken for sequencing was PBMCs. The sequence was obtained from a man aged 30-40 years in good health and CMV-seronegative. CDR3 in amino acids: CASSITGAQPQHF. CDR3 bases: TGTGCCAGCAGCATCACAGGGGCCCAGCCCCAGCATTTT. Full variable domain (outside the CDR3, taken from reference TRBV13 and TRBJ1-5): AAGVIQSPRHLIKEKRETATLKCYPIPRHDTVYWYQQGPGQDPQFLISFYEKMQSDKGSIPDRFSAQQFSDYHSELNMSSLELGDSALYFCASSITGAQPQHFGDGTRLSIL.